The clone carrying this T cell receptor beta chain was found a few times. Its specificity is unknown. CDR3 length equals 15 residues. Germline V CDR1 and CDR2: MNHEY, SVGEGT. The junction had 7 bases not matched to a gene; V was cut back by 4 bases and J by 3 bases. This sample was included in a study of blood T cells in healthy people across ages. Study-level points and caveats: Older age went with lower TCR beta diversity per million T cells, in a roughly linear way. Estimates of diversity drawn from one million T cells were considered underestimates.

Alongside a J-beta primer mix, a sample-barcoded 5' primer served in a second PCR lasting about 7 to 11 cycles. Each of the cDNA molecules was tagged by a template-switch adaptor with 12 random nucleotides. TCRdb itself ran the 5' RACE reads through MiXCR, one entry per CDR3 protein. Of hundreds of thousands of distinct CDR3 sequences listed, roughly two fifths are singletons. Sample: blood. This rearrangement joins TRBV6-2 or TRBV6-3 to TRBJ2-3; 7 bases align to TRBD2. The receptor comes from a man at least 80 years old in good health. This chain's CDR3 is CASSSAGRVTDTQYF. The CDR3, as DNA: TGTGCCAGCAGTTCAGCGGGGAGGGTGACAGATACGCAGTATTTT.